Presented here are 20 T cell receptor beta chains from one specimen sequenced in a study of response to subunit inactivated influenza vaccine. TCRdb re-analysed the RT-PCR reads in MiXCR, keeping a single row per CDR3 protein. The repertoire holds about 520,000 distinct CDR3 sequences, with under 8.5% as singletons. This specimen consisted of PBMCs from blood, obtained about 23 months after vaccination. The receptor set was obtained from a man aged 50 to 75 who received an inactivated influenza vaccine.

This clonotype was detected a few times. This chain uses TRBV11-2 with TRBJ2-5; no clear D. The germline CDR1 and CDR2 sequences are SGHAT and FQNNGV. V was shortened by 3 bases and J by 5 bases, with 1 base between the two germline ends. This CDR3 comprises 10 residues. As DNA, the CDR3 is TGTGCCAGCAGCTTTGAGACCCAGTACTTC. It specifies CASSFETQYF.

The sample holds many counts of this clonotype. The chain employs TRBV6-1 and TRBJ2-1, with D unclear. V was trimmed by 10 bases and J by 1 base, leaving 14 bases between them. CDR3 length equals 14 residues. Germline CDR1 reads MNHNS; CDR2 reads SASEGT. CDR3 protein: CAIISFRSYNEQFF. The CDR3 DNA reads TGTGCCATCATAAGCTTTAGGTCCTACAATGAGCAGTTCTTC.

This clonotype was detected a few times. The chain recombines TRBV4-3 with TRBJ2-7; the D gene is possibly TRBD1 (5 bases). CDR3 length: 15 amino acids. Per the germline V gene, CDR1 is LGHNA and CDR2 is YSLEER. Deletions cut 0 bases from V and 4 bases from J, with 13 bases between. The CDR3 sequence: CASSQDQGTTYEQYF. The CDR3 region has the DNA TGCGCCAGCAGCCAAGATCAGGGCACCACATACGAGCAGTACTTC.

This clonotype was picked up a small number of times. J is TRBJ2-2 and V is TRBV4-2; no clear D. The CDR3 length is 17 residues. Trimming removed 3 bases at V and 0 bases at J, with 14 bases between. CDR1 is LGHNA and CDR2 is YNFKEQ in the germline V gene. The CDR3 region is CASSHQIEFANTGELFF. The CDR3, as DNA: TGTGCCAGCAGCCACCAGATAGAGTTCGCGAACACCGGGGAGCTGTTTTTT.

The chain couples TRBV20-1 to TRBJ2-3, with TRBD2 matching 12 bases. This CDR3 spans 15 amino acids. The ends lost 6 bases at V and 6 bases at J; junction bases unmatched: 10. In germline, CDR1 is DFQATT, CDR2 SNEGSKA (reference sequence). In nucleotides, the CDR3 is TGCAGTGCCACGTCTAGCGGGGGGGCCCGGGATACGCAGTATTTT. It codes for CSATSSGGARDTQYF.

This clonotype was recorded a few times. The V and J genes are TRBV6-2 or TRBV6-3 and TRBJ2-7; D is unclear. From germline, CDR1 is MNHEY and CDR2 SVGEGT. The CDR3 is made up of 13 amino acids. Trimming removed 10 bases at V and 2 bases at J, with 15 bases between. The CDR3 bases are TGTGCCAAGAGTCTAGGGTGGACCTACGAGCAGTACTTC. It yields the protein CAKSLGWTYEQYF.

This clonotype was detected ten times or more. The chain links TRBV20-1 to TRBJ2-1, with D maybe TRBD2 (6 bases). This CDR3 spans 14 amino acids. Germline-derived CDR1 and CDR2 are DFQATT and SNEGSKA (reference sequence). Deletions cut 4 bases from V and 3 bases from J, with 13 bases between. CDR3 loop: CSATTSRIYNEQFF. DNA of the CDR3: TGCAGTGCTACTACTAGCCGGATCTACAATGAGCAGTTCTTC.

A note on this clonotype: Relative to the germline gene, one junction end is altered; a read error may explain this. The CDR3, as DNA: TGTGCCGGCAGCCCAAATACTTTTGGGGAACTACCCTACGAGCAGTACTTC. Its translation is CAGSPNTFGELPYEQYF. The chain links TRBV7-2 to TRBJ2-7; D is ambiguous. Germline assignment: CDR1 SGHTA and CDR2 FQGNSA. The CDR3 is 17 amino acids.

The table lists this clonotype with a few counts. V is TRBV18 and J is TRBJ1-5, with a possible D match to TRBD1 (5 bases). CDR3 length: 13 amino acids. The V gene lost 3 bases and the J gene lost 9 bases, with 12 bases spanning the gap. Per the germline V gene, CDR1 is KGHSH and CDR2 is LQKENI. The CDR3 sequence is CASSPAGSRPQHF. DNA of the CDR3: TGTGCCAGCTCACCGGCAGGGTCCCGGCCCCAGCATTTT.

This clonotype has just a few counts. The V and J genes are TRBV5-1 and TRBJ1-1; D possibly corresponds to TRBD1 (5 bases). This CDR3 contains 14 residues. With 0 bases removed from V and 10 bases from J, the gap between germline ends came to 16 bases. Germline CDR1 reads SGHRS; CDR2 reads YFSETQ. The CDR3 sequence is CASSLGQGVFGAFF. The CDR3 coding sequence is TGCGCCAGCAGCTTGGGGCAGGGTGTTTTTGGAGCTTTCTTT.

In its sample, this clonotype was seen a few times. The gene calls are TRBV7-2 and TRBJ1-4; D perhaps matches TRBD1 (5 bases). Germline lookup yields CDR1 SGHTA and CDR2 FQGNSA. V was pared by 7 bases and J by 6 bases, with 12 bases between. CDR3 length: 13 amino acids. CDR3 DNA sequence: TGTGCCAGCACATTAGGGGTGGATGAAAAACTGTTTTTT. It encodes CASTLGVDEKLFF.

The genes are TRBV5-1 and TRBJ1-2, with D possibly TRBD1 on 6 matching bases. V was pared by 4 bases and J by 4 bases, with 17 bases between. The CDR3 contains 15 residues. Germline V gene data show CDR1 as SGHRS and CDR2 as YFSETQ. The CDR3 region is CASSPPGGASYGYTF. The CDR3 bases are TGCGCCAGCAGCCCCCCGGGGGGGGCGAGCTATGGCTACACCTTC.

In its sample, this clonotype was seen a few times. This chain uses TRBV6-1 with TRBJ1-2; the D gene is possibly TRBD1 (5 bases). The V gene lost 6 bases and the J gene lost 4 bases, with 15 bases spanning the gap. The CDR3 runs to 14 residues. CDR1 is MNHNS, CDR2 SASEGT, per germline. CDR3 bases: TGTGCCAGCAGGCAGGGTTCGCGGGGCTATGGCTACACCTTC. Its translation is CASRQGSRGYGYTF.

This clonotype has at least ten counts. An end of the junction does not agree with germline; a read error may underlie this. V and J are TRBV28 and TRBJ2-1, with D possibly being TRBD2 (5 bases). Germline CDR1 reads MDHEN; CDR2 reads SYDVKM. The CDR3 extends over 11 amino acids. CDR3 nucleotide sequence: TGTGCCAGCAGTTTCGGGTCTAGCCCGCTCTTC. It translates to CASSFGSSPLF.

This clonotype came up many times. The chain uses TRBV10-3 and TRBJ2-3; D call uncertain. This CDR3 has 13 amino acids. Trimming stripped 0 bases from V and 7 bases from J, with 8 bases between. The germline V gene encodes CDR1 ENHRY and CDR2 SYGVKD. This CDR3 reads CAISESGFYTQYF. The CDR3, as DNA: TGTGCCATCAGTGAGTCAGGCTTCTATACGCAGTATTTT.

This clonotype was picked up a small number of times. The chain employs TRBV27 and TRBJ2-3; D is possibly TRBD2 (5 bases). Germline CDR1 and CDR2: MNHEY and SMNVEV (reference sequence). V was cut by 5 bases and J by 0 bases, with 12 bases left in between. CDR3 length: 15 amino acids. CDR3 protein: CASSAGGLSTDTQYF. Here the CDR3 DNA reads TGTGCCAGCAGTGCGGGCGGACTCAGCACAGATACGCAGTATTTT.

Regarding this clonotype: A read error may explain this, as a much larger clone is one base away. The chain links TRBV29-1 to TRBJ2-3; TRBD1 matches 7 bases. J lost 4 bases, V lost 8 bases, and 9 bases had no gene match. The CDR3 has 13 residues. Germline values: CDR1 SQVTM, CDR2 ANQGSEA. Here the CDR3 reads CSTGTAIADTQYF. The DNA for the CDR3 is TGCAGCACCGGGACAGCAATCGCAGATACGCAGTATTTT.

This clonotype was detected a few times. This sequence joins TRBV5-5 and TRBJ2-1, with 7 bases fitting TRBD2. This CDR3 has 15 residues. CDR1 SGHKS and CDR2 YYEKEE come from the germline V gene (reference sequence). V gave up 0 bases and J gave up 4 bases; unmatched junction bases: 4. CDR3 nucleotides: TGTGCCAGCAGCTTGGTCGGGGGGAAATACAATGAGCAGTTCTTC. Amino acids: CASSLVGGKYNEQFF.

This chain joins TRBV15 and TRBJ2-2, with D possibly being TRBD1 (5 bases). Germline lookup yields CDR1 LNHNV and CDR2 YYDKDF (reference sequence). This CDR3 has 15 residues. Deletions cut 1 base from V and 10 bases from J, with 16 bases between. Here the CDR3 DNA reads TGTGCCACCAGCAGAGGCCTCCATTGGGGCGAGGAGCTGTTTTTT. It is translated as CATSRGLHWGEELFF.

This clonotype was counted a few times. The chain uses TRBV12-3 or TRBV12-4 and TRBJ2-7, with 8 bases aligning to TRBD2. The V segment lost 5 bases and the J segment 7 bases; nucleotides outside the gene matches: 16. The CDR3 is 16 residues long. This CDR3 reads CASSVWTSRWLQEQYF. CDR3 nucleotides: TGTGCCAGCAGTGTGTGGACTAGCCGTTGGCTCCAGGAGCAGTACTTC.